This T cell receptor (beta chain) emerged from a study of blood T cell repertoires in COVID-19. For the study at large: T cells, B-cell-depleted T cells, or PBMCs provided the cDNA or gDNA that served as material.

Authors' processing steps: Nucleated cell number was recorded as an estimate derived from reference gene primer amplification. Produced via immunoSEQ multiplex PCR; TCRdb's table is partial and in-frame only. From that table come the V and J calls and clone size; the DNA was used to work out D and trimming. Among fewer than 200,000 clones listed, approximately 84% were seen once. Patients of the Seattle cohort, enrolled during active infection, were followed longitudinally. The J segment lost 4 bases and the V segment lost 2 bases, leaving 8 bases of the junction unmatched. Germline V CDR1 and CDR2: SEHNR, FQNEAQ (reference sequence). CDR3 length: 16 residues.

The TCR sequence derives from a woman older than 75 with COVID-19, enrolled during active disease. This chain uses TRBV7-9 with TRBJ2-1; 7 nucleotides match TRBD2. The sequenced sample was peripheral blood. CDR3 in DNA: TGTGCCAGCAGCTTAACGGGGCGGGAGATATACAATGAGCAGTTCTTC. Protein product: CASSLTGREIYNEQFF.